This TCR beta chain was observed in a study of blood T cells in healthy people across ages. This clonotype was picked up a small number of times. A J-beta primer mix and a sample-barcoded 5' primer were used in a second PCR of roughly 6 to 11 cycles. With 12 random nucleotides, a template-switch adaptor tagged each individual cDNA molecule. One entry per CDR3 protein, called by TCRdb with MiXCR from the 5' RACE reads. In the table there are 1.5 million to 1.8 million distinct CDR3 sequences, roughly 43% of which are singletons. Each donor gave 9.5 to 10 milliliters of peripheral blood. Trimming took 5 bases from V and 1 from J, leaving 11 bases between them. This CDR3 has 14 amino acids. Germline-derived CDR1 and CDR2 are MNHEY and SMNVEV (reference sequence).

The receptor was isolated from a woman aged 18-29 years in good health. Material for sequencing was blood. The chain combines TRBV27 with TRBJ1-2; D gene ambiguous. This CDR3 is CASSPAVINYGYTF. The CDR3 coding sequence is TGTGCCAGCAGTCCAGCAGTAATTAACTATGGCTACACCTTC.